This T cell receptor (beta chain) originates from a study of blood T cell repertoires in COVID-19. Study-level background: The origin of the acute and convalescent COVID-19 samples was the United States, Italy and Spain. From T cells, B-cell-depleted T cells, or PBMCs came the material, which was cDNA or gDNA.

Original data processing: It was from reference gene primer amplification that nucleated cell counts were estimated. TCRdb's table, derived via immunoSEQ multiplex PCR, lists solely in-frame clones and lacks some. V, J and clone size were drawn from that table, and D and trimming were deduced from the DNA. The table shows 250,000 or so clones, with approximately 82% occurring only once. This CDR3 has 16 amino acids. The V segment lost 2 bases and the J segment 7 bases; nucleotides outside the gene matches: 10. Germline V CDR1 and CDR2: KGHSH, LQKENI. Sequencing was done on a sample of peripheral blood. This clonotype originated in a young man who had recovered from COVID-19. V is TRBV18 and J is TRBJ1-5; 8 bases match TRBD1. The CDR3 reads CASSPGGRGLGQPQHF. In DNA, the CDR3 is TGTGCCAGCTCACCAGGAGGCAGGGGGCTCGGACAGCCCCAGCATTTT.